Below are 27 T cell receptor beta chains sequenced from a single sample in a study of T cell repertoires in cytomegalovirus infection (dated by TCRdb to about 2019). Sequencing relied on an Illumina HiSeq 1500. TCRdb applied fastp at Q25 and MiXCR to the public reads, then kept only in-frame beta chains. Each CDR3 protein gets just one entry, which takes the most common genes and DNA from the rows behind it. Recorded for this sample are 510,000 or so distinct CDR3 sequences; roughly 29% of them occurred a single time. The ten largest clones take up under 15% of the sample. The sequenced sample was PBMCs. The receptors come from a human donor in good health (CMV status not recorded). Some clones in this sample may be carry-over from other donors' samples.

This clonotype was counted ten times or more. The chain employs TRBV6-1 and TRBJ2-1; TRBD2 agrees at 10 bases. The CDR3 is 18 residues long. The junction had 16 bases not matched to a gene; V was cut back by 6 bases and J by 5 bases. CDR1 and CDR2 from the germline V gene are MNHNS and SASEGT. The CDR3 reads CASRENTGLAGAHNEQFF. CDR3 nucleotide sequence: TGTGCCAGCAGGGAAAATACAGGCCTAGCGGGAGCTCACAATGAGCAGTTCTTC.

The CDR3 region is CASSQTGREPQHF. The CDR3 DNA reads as TGTGCCAGCAGCCAGACAGGGAGAGAGCCCCAGCATTTT. This chain links TRBV14 with TRBJ1-5; 7 bases are a match to TRBD1. The CDR3 runs 13 residues. Per the germline V gene, CDR1 is SGHDN and CDR2 is FVKESK. J gave up 8 bases and V 3 bases, and 4 bases lay outside the gene matches.

The rearrangement uses TRBV7-7 and TRBJ2-1; 12 nucleotides align to TRBD2. This CDR3 has 18 residues. Trimming took 3 bases from V and 4 from J; bases not matched to a gene: 10. CDR1 SSHAT and CDR2 FNYEAQ come from the germline V gene (reference sequence). As DNA, the CDR3 is TGTGCCAGCAGCTTGCTGGCTAGCGGGAGGGCCGGTTACAATGAGCAGTTCTTC. This gives the protein CASSLLASGRAGYNEQFF.

This clonotype has just one count. The V and J genes are TRBV2 and TRBJ1-5; a possible D gene is TRBD1 (5 bases). Germline V CDR1 and CDR2: SNHLY, FYNNEI. With 6 bases removed from V and 2 bases from J, the gap between germline ends came to 23 bases. The CDR3 length is 18 residues. The CDR3 reads CASSLRDAGQRGNQPQHF. For the CDR3, the DNA is TGTGCCAGCAGCCTCCGGGACGCCGGCCAAAGGGGCAATCAGCCCCAGCATTTT.

The rearrangement uses TRBV6-5 and TRBJ2-7, with TRBD1 as a possible D gene (6 bases). CDR3 length: 13 amino acids. Per the germline V gene, CDR1 is MNHEY and CDR2 is SVGAGI. The V and J ends lost 2 bases and 4 bases respectively, with 9 bases between them. Here the CDR3 reads CASSYGDIYEQYF. The CDR3 DNA follows: TGTGCCAGCAGTTACGGGGACATTTACGAGCAGTACTTC.

The gene calls are TRBV6-2 or TRBV6-3 and TRBJ1-5, with 7 bases aligning to TRBD1. With V trimmed by 5 bases and J by 0 bases, 4 bases remained unmatched. The CDR3 is 15 residues long. CDR1 is MNHEY, CDR2 SVGEGT, per germline. The CDR3 nucleotides are TGTGCCAGCAGTAAACAGGGGTCTAGCAATCAGCCCCAGCATTTT. It is translated as CASSKQGSSNQPQHF.

V and J are TRBV4-2 and TRBJ2-1, with D maybe TRBD2 (6 bases). The CDR3 is 15 amino acids. In germline, CDR1 is LGHNA, CDR2 YNFKEQ. Trimming stripped 0 bases from V and 6 bases from J, with 12 bases between. CDR3 sequence: CASSQDGRVGNEQFF. The DNA of the CDR3 is TGTGCCAGCAGCCAAGACGGGAGAGTAGGCAATGAGCAGTTCTTC.

This clonotype was detected many times. V usage is TRBV7-2 and J usage is TRBJ2-1; 11 bases line up with TRBD2. This CDR3 contains 15 residues. V lost 4 bases and J lost 8; bases outside the gene matches: 7. From germline, CDR1 is SGHTA and CDR2 FQGNSA. CDR3 nucleotide sequence: TGTGCCAGCAGCTCCATAGCGGGAGGGGATGATGAGCAGTTCTTC. Its translation: CASSSIAGGDDEQFF. Combining the CDR3 with reference TRBV7-2 and TRBJ2-1 gives the whole variable domain GAGVSQSPSNKVTEKGKDVELRCDPISGHTALYWYRQSLGQGLEFLIYFQGNSAPDKSGLPSDRFSAERTGGSVSTLTIQRTQQEDSAVYLCASSSIAGGDDEQFFGPGTRLTVL.

The chain is built from TRBV20-1 and TRBJ1-3; possible D gene TRBD1, 6 bases. In germline, CDR1 is DFQATT, CDR2 SNEGSKA (reference sequence). Deletions cut 3 bases from V and 4 bases from J, with 13 bases between. The CDR3 loop spans 14 amino acids. CDR3 in amino acids: CSARPAGVGNTIYF. CDR3 in DNA: TGCAGTGCTAGGCCGGCAGGGGTAGGAAACACCATATATTTT.

This clonotype showed up just a few times. This chain uses TRBV4-3 with TRBJ2-6, with D hard to call. V was clipped by 5 bases and J by 0 bases, with 11 bases between them. From germline, CDR1 is LGHNA and CDR2 YSLEER. This CDR3 has 16 residues. The CDR3 is CASSSNLFSGANVLTF. CDR3 bases: TGCGCCAGCAGCTCAAATTTGTTCTCTGGGGCCAACGTCCTGACTTTC.

This clonotype was found many times. The rearrangement links TRBV7-2 to TRBJ2-1; 7 bases line up with TRBD1. This CDR3 is built from 14 residues. Germline CDR1 reads SGHTA; CDR2 reads FQGNSA. V shed 5 bases and J 7 bases; nucleotides not matched to a gene: 8. DNA of the CDR3: TGTGCCAGCAGCCGTACAGGGGTACGGAATGAGCAGTTCTTC. Its translation: CASSRTGVRNEQFF.

The chain links TRBV5-1 to TRBJ1-4, with no clear D. Germline V gene data show CDR1 as SGHRS and CDR2 as YFSETQ. The ends were cut back, 4 bases at V and 0 bases at J, with 10 bases in the middle. The CDR3 extends over 15 amino acids. The CDR3 coding sequence is TGCGCCAGCAGCAGAACTCAAGCAACTAATGAAAAACTGTTTTTT. This gives the protein CASSRTQATNEKLFF.

This clonotype was found a few times. The chain employs TRBV10-3 and TRBJ2-5; possibly TRBD1 or TRBD2 for D (5 bases each). CDR3 size: 15 residues. The germline CDR1 and CDR2 sequences are ENHRY and SYGVKD. V was pared by 10 bases and J by 1 base, with 19 bases between. The CDR3 loop reads CASTRGSTVQETQYF. The CDR3 DNA reads as TGTGCCAGTACGAGGGGTTCTACTGTCCAAGAGACCCAGTACTTC.

The chain employs TRBV29-1 and TRBJ1-2; 7 bases match TRBD1. Germline V lookup: CDR1 SQVTM, CDR2 ANQGSEA. After removal of 1 base from V and 5 bases from J, the junction contained 4 bases not matched to a gene. This CDR3 is 13 amino acids long. The CDR3, as DNA: TGCAGCGTTGAAGGGTCCAGGGGGTATGGCTACACCTTC. Translation: CSVEGSRGYGYTF.

This clonotype came up a few times. This rearrangement joins TRBV12-3 or TRBV12-4 to TRBJ2-7, with D uncertain. V was shortened by 6 bases and J by 2 bases, with 11 bases between the two germline ends. The length of the CDR3 is 13 residues. CDR3 sequence (DNA): TGTGCCAGCAGATTGGACGGAGCCTACGAGCAGTACTTC. It specifies CASRLDGAYEQYF.

This clonotype was detected only a few times. The CDR3 coding sequence is TGCAGTGCTGGGGAGCCCTTGGGCTCCTACAATGAGCAGTTCTTC. Amino acid sequence: CSAGEPLGSYNEQFF. The rearrangement uses TRBV20-1 and TRBJ2-1; a weak D match, TRBD2 (5 bases). The CDR3 runs to 15 residues. Germline lookup yields CDR1 DFQATT and CDR2 SNEGSKA (reference sequence). Trimming removed 5 bases from V and 0 bases from J, with 14 bases in between.

The chain carries TRBV7-3 and TRBJ1-5; a possible D gene is TRBD1 (5 bases). The CDR3 totals 15 residues. Between the trimmed V and J ends, which lost 0 bases and 5 bases, there was a span of 11 bases. Germline CDR1 is SGHTA and CDR2 is FQGTGA. CDR3 sequence: CASSLTGTADQPQHF. The CDR3 DNA sequence: TGTGCCAGCAGCTTAACGGGGACGGCTGATCAGCCCCAGCATTTT.

This clonotype was recorded a few times. The chain employs TRBV10-1 and TRBJ2-7, with D uncertain. Trimming took off 0 bases at V and 7 bases at J, with 10 bases between the two ends. This CDR3 is 13 amino acids long. Looked up from germline, CDR1 is WNHNN and CDR2 is SYGVQD (reference sequence). The CDR3 sequence: CASSESAFGEQYV. The CDR3 coding sequence is TGCGCCAGCAGTGAGTCCGCGTTCGGGGAGCAGTACGTC.

The table lists this clonotype with a few counts. The chain joins TRBV5-4 to TRBJ2-2; TRBD2 agrees at 12 bases. Germline CDR1 and CDR2: SGHNT and YYREEE (reference sequence). V lost 4 bases, J lost 4 bases, and 5 bases stayed unmatched. This CDR3 has 16 amino acids. The CDR3 region is CASSPGLAGRTGELFF. The CDR3 DNA sequence: TGTGCCAGCAGCCCCGGACTAGCGGGGCGCACCGGGGAGCTGTTTTTT.

The chain joins TRBV10-3 to TRBJ2-3; 7 bases map to TRBD2. With V trimmed by 2 bases and J by 4 bases, 9 bases remained unmatched. Germline-derived CDR1 and CDR2 are ENHRY and SYGVKD. This CDR3 spans 16 amino acids. The CDR3 here is CAISEPSGPPADTQYF. CDR3 DNA: TGTGCCATCAGTGAGCCTAGCGGACCCCCAGCAGATACGCAGTATTTT.

The chain couples TRBV28 to TRBJ1-1; D is unclear. The CDR3 contains 13 residues. CDR1 is MDHEN and CDR2 is SYDVKM in the germline V gene. V gave up 3 bases and J gave up 5 bases, with 10 bases separating them. The CDR3 DNA is TGTGCCAGCAGTTTTTCGACGCTTACTGAAGCTTTCTTT. Translating it yields CASSFSTLTEAFF. Using reference TRBV28 and TRBJ1-1 for the parts outside the CDR3, the full variable domain is DVKVTQSSRYLVKRTGEKVFLECVQDMDHENMFWYRQDPGLGLRLIYFSYDVKMKEKGDIPEGYSVSREKKERFSLILESASTNQTSMYLCASSFSTLTEAFFGQGTRLTVV.

The genes are TRBV24-1 and TRBJ2-1; D might be TRBD2 (5 bases). This CDR3 is built from 15 residues. In germline, CDR1 is KGHDR, CDR2 SFDVKD. Trimming shortened V by 2 bases and J by 6 bases, and 13 bases separated the two germline ends. CDR3 nucleotide sequence: TGTGCCACCAGTGATTCGACGGGATGGCGCAATGAGCAGTTCTTC. Its protein product is CATSDSTGWRNEQFF.

As DNA, the CDR3 is TGCGCCAGCAGCCCAACACCGGACAGATTTAATGAAAAACTGTTTTTT. This encodes CASSPTPDRFNEKLFF. V and J are TRBV4-1 and TRBJ1-4; D is perhaps TRBD1 (6 bases). CDR3 size: 16 residues. V was shortened by 4 bases and J by 4 bases, with 16 bases between the two germline ends. Germline lookup yields CDR1 MGHRA and CDR2 YSYEKL.

Ten or more counts support this clonotype. This rearrangement joins TRBV7-2 to TRBJ2-5, with 15 bases aligning to TRBD2. Germline lookup yields CDR1 SGHTA and CDR2 FQGNSA. The CDR3 runs to 16 residues. The V and J ends lost 1 base and 6 bases, in that order; junction bases with no gene match: 3. The chain's CDR3 is CASSLGGTSGRKTQYF. The CDR3 nucleotides read TGTGCCAGCAGCTTAGGAGGGACTAGCGGGAGGAAGACCCAGTACTTC.

This clonotype was observed a handful of times. The DNA for the CDR3 is TGTGCCAGCAGTATGGAACAGAACTATGGCTACACCTTC. This sequence encodes CASSMEQNYGYTF. V is TRBV7-6 and J is TRBJ1-2; no reliable D call. V was shortened by 6 bases and J by 2 bases, with 10 bases between the two germline ends. This CDR3 is built from 13 residues. Germline CDR1 is SGHVS and CDR2 is FNYEAQ.

The CDR3 nucleotides are TGTGCCAGTAGTATTTCTCAGCGGGAATTGTATAGCAATGAGCAGTTCTTC. Its translation is CASSISQRELYSNEQFF. The chain uses TRBV19 and TRBJ2-1, with 7 bases lining up with TRBD2. Germline V gene lookup returns CDR1 LNHDA and CDR2 SQIVND (reference sequence). This CDR3 is 17 amino acids long. The ends lost 3 bases at V and 6 bases at J; junction bases unmatched: 14.

The V call is TRBV4-1, the J call TRBJ1-1; D unresolved. Germline V gene data show CDR1 as MGHRA and CDR2 as YSYEKL. The CDR3 is made up of 14 amino acids. Deletions cut 4 bases from V and 7 bases from J, with 16 bases between. CDR3: CASSLNRFAFEAFF. As DNA, the CDR3 is TGCGCCAGCAGCCTCAACAGATTTGCTTTTGAAGCTTTCTTT.